These 31 T cell receptor beta chains came from one sample sequenced in a study of identifying expanded T cells in peripheral blood. Only in-frame clones appear in the TCRdb table, and some are missing; sequencing was by immunoSEQ multiplex PCR. The data hold approximately 100,000 clones, with approximately 88% observed a single time. The sample consisted of blood. These receptors all come from a person aged 18-70 years in good health.

The chain links TRBV4-1 to TRBJ2-1; TRBD2 matches 12 bases. Losses at the gene ends were 1 base for V and 7 bases for J; bases not matched to a gene: 17. The CDR3 runs 20 residues. The germline CDR1 and CDR2 sequences are MGHRA and YSYEKL. The CDR3 DNA is TGCGCCAGCAGCCAAGTCGGACTAAACCGAGGACTAGCGGGGATAAATGAGCAGTTCTTC. The encoded protein is CASSQVGLNRGLAGINEQFF.

The rearrangement uses TRBV2 and TRBJ1-3; TRBD1 matches at 9 bases. The CDR3 is 15 residues long. V shed 6 bases and J 2 bases; nucleotides not matched to a gene: 5. Germline V gene lookup returns CDR1 SNHLY and CDR2 FYNNEI. This chain's CDR3 is CASRPGQGTGNTIYF. For the CDR3, the DNA is TGTGCCAGCAGACCGGGACAGGGAACTGGAAACACCATATATTTT.

The chain links TRBV6-6 to TRBJ1-5; D remains ambiguous. This CDR3 spans 14 amino acids. Trimming shortened V by 5 bases and J by 5 bases, and 13 bases separated the two germline ends. CDR1 is MNHNY and CDR2 is SVGAGI in the germline V gene (reference sequence). The CDR3 DNA reads TGTGCCAGCAGTCCCGGATTAAGGGATCAGCCCCAGCATTTT. This codes for CASSPGLRDQPQHF.

The chain's CDR3 is CATSRDLGMNTEAFF. In nucleotides, the CDR3 is TGTGCCACCAGCAGAGATCTGGGGATGAACACTGAAGCTTTCTTT. The chain links TRBV15 to TRBJ1-1; D unresolved. The germline gives CDR1 LNHNV, CDR2 YYDKDF (reference sequence). V gave up 0 bases and J gave up 0 bases, with 8 bases separating them. The CDR3 sequence is 15 residues long.

The chain joins TRBV4-1 to TRBJ2-1; 9 nucleotides line up with TRBD2. Looked up from germline, CDR1 is MGHRA and CDR2 is YSYEKL. With V trimmed by 0 bases and J by 4 bases, 16 bases remained unmatched. The CDR3 runs 20 residues. The chain's CDR3 is CASSQERPGQRGAWYNEQFF. CDR3 coding DNA: TGCGCCAGCAGCCAAGAGCGTCCGGGGCAGCGGGGGGCCTGGTACAATGAGCAGTTCTTC.

This clone was seen more than once but under ten times. The CDR3 nucleotides read TGTGCCAGCCGAGAACGACAGGGCTTAGGTCAGCCCCAGCATTTT. Translated, it gives CASRERQGLGQPQHF. The chain recombines TRBV6-5 with TRBJ1-5; 7 positions agree with TRBD1. Germline V gene sequence: CDR1 MNHEY, CDR2 SVGAGI. The CDR3 extends over 15 amino acids. V lost 8 bases and J lost 6; bases outside the gene matches: 13.

This chain connects TRBV7-9 to TRBJ1-2; the D gene is possibly TRBD1 (6 bases). Germline-derived CDR1 and CDR2 are SEHNR and FQNEAQ (reference sequence). CDR3 length: 15 amino acids. V was clipped by 0 bases and J by 2 bases, with 10 bases between them. The CDR3 bases are TGTGCCAGCAGCTTAGCTCTACAGGGAAACTATGGCTACACCTTC. As protein: CASSLALQGNYGYTF.

The rearrangement links TRBV6-5 to TRBJ1-1; D is ambiguous. Trimming removed 7 bases from V and 7 bases from J, with 10 bases in between. CDR3 length: 11 amino acids. In germline, CDR1 is MNHEY, CDR2 SVGAGI. The CDR3 nucleotides are TGTGCCAGCATGATCGGGCTTGAAGCTTTCTTT. The encoded protein is CASMIGLEAFF.

The chain recombines TRBV11-2 with TRBJ2-7; 9 nucleotides agree with TRBD1. Trimming at V came to 5 bases and at J to 5 bases, leaving 13 bases not matched to a gene. The CDR3 spans 16 residues. The germline V gene encodes CDR1 SGHAT and CDR2 FQNNGV. This CDR3 reads CASSPGARTGVHEQYF. CDR3 bases: TGTGCCAGCAGCCCCGGGGCGCGGACAGGGGTCCACGAGCAGTACTTC.

This clone turned up a few times. The J gene is TRBJ2-1, the V gene TRBV7-2, with D hard to call. V gave up 2 bases and J gave up 0 bases, with 8 bases separating them. In germline, CDR1 is SGHTA, CDR2 FQGNSA. The CDR3 has 15 residues. The CDR3 DNA follows: TGTGCCAGCAGCTTAACAGCGTTCTCCTACAATGAGCAGTTCTTC. This gives the protein CASSLTAFSYNEQFF.

Points on this clone: At one end the junction does not follow the germline gene, possibly because of a read error. V is TRBV6-5 and J is TRBJ2-7; D possibly corresponds to TRBD1 (6 bases). The CDR3 sequence is 14 residues long. Germline V gives CDR1 MNHEY, CDR2 SVGAGI. In nucleotides, the CDR3 is TGTGCCAGCAGTTACGGGGGCCCTACCACGGACGAAATCTTC. It yields the protein CASSYGGPTTDEIF.

This clone was counted a single time. The DNA of the CDR3 is TGTGCCAGCAGCTTCCCCCGGGGCTACGAGCAGTACTTC. This gives the protein CASSFPRGYEQYF. J is TRBJ2-7 and V is TRBV11-2; possibly TRBD2 for D (5 bases). Trimming shortened V by 3 bases and J by 3 bases, and 9 bases separated the two germline ends. The V gene's germline CDR1 is SGHAT and CDR2 FQNNGV. The CDR3 is made up of 13 amino acids. Full variable domain (remainder filled in from reference TRBV11-2 and TRBJ2-7): EAGVAQSPRYKIIEKRQSVAFWCNPISGHATLYWYQQILGQGPKLLIQFQNNGVVDDSQLPKDRFSAERLKGVDSTLKIQPAKLEDSAVYLCASSFPRGYEQYFGPGTRLTVT.

This chain links TRBV6-1 with TRBJ1-3; TRBD1 is a possible D gene (5 bases). The CDR3 consists of 15 residues. V was cut by 0 bases and J by 4 bases, with 10 bases left in between. CDR1 is MNHNS and CDR2 is SASEGT in the germline V gene. In DNA form, the CDR3 reads TGTGCCAGCAGTGAAGCCAGGGTAGCCGGAAACACCATATATTTT. Amino acids: CASSEARVAGNTIYF.

The chain couples TRBV5-6 to TRBJ2-1, with 8 bases matching TRBD2. Trimming cost V 2 bases and J 14 bases; bases outside gene matches: 12. Per germline, CDR1 SGHDT and CDR2 YYEEEE. CDR3 length: 14 residues. CDR3 nucleotides: TGTGCCAGCAGCTTACGAGCGGGGGCCTGGTTTAAGTTCTTC. Translating it yields CASSLRAGAWFKFF.

This chain uses TRBV28 with TRBJ2-7; D is uncertain. The CDR3 is 12 amino acids. The germline V gene encodes CDR1 MDHEN and CDR2 SYDVKM. V dropped 6 bases and J dropped 2 bases, with 8 bases sitting between them. In DNA form, the CDR3 reads TGTGCCAGCAGACCGGCCACCTACGAGCAGTACTTC. Encoded protein: CASRPATYEQYF. The variable domain in full, with the rest retrieved from reference TRBV28 and TRBJ2-7, is DVKVTQSSRYLVKRTGEKVFLECVQDMDHENMFWYRQDPGLGLRLIYFSYDVKMKEKGDIPEGYSVSREKKERFSLILESASTNQTSMYLCASRPATYEQYFGPGTRLTVT.

This sequence joins TRBV5-6 and TRBJ2-7; 8 nucleotides match TRBD1. V shed 0 bases, J shed 3 bases, and the junction held 5 bases outside the gene matches. The CDR3 sequence is 15 residues long. Per the germline V gene, CDR1 is SGHDT and CDR2 is YYEEEE. The CDR3 DNA reads TGTGCCAGCAGCTTGGGGTCCAGGGGGCTCTACGAGCAGTACTTC. The encoded protein is CASSLGSRGLYEQYF.

The chain couples TRBV28 to TRBJ2-7, with TRBD2 as a possible D gene (7 bases). Trimming cost V 7 bases and J 0 bases, with 13 bases left between them. This CDR3 is 14 amino acids long. Germline loops: CDR1 MDHEN, CDR2 SYDVKM. CDR3 loop: CASKRGGFSYEQYF. The CDR3 DNA reads as TGTGCCAGCAAGAGGGGGGGATTCTCCTACGAGCAGTACTTC.

V and J are TRBV1 and TRBJ2-2; the table assigns TRBD2, which was not confirmed against the DNA. TRBV1 is flagged as a pseudogene. The CDR3 loop spans 17 amino acids. The CDR3 nucleotides read TGCACCAGCAGCCAAGCTTTAGCGGGGGGGTACACCGGGGAGCTGTTTTTT. Translated: CTSSQALAGGYTGELFF.

The V call is TRBV5-4, the J call TRBJ1-3; D is unclear. CDR3 length equals 16 residues. Germline CDR1 is SGHNT and CDR2 is YYREEE (reference sequence). Between the trimmed V and J ends, which lost 0 bases and 0 bases, there was a span of 10 bases. The CDR3 sequence is CASSLAGGTSGNTIYF. CDR3 coding DNA: TGTGCCAGCAGCTTGGCAGGCGGCACCTCTGGAAACACCATATATTTT.

Only a few counts were recorded for this clone. This chain joins TRBV16 and TRBJ1-5; D is unresolved. Per the germline V gene, CDR1 is KGHSY and CDR2 is FQNENV. The CDR3 runs 15 residues. Deletions cut 0 bases from V and 0 bases from J, with 6 bases between. The CDR3 DNA follows: TGTGCCAGCAGCCAATCTGGAAGTAGCAATCAGCCCCAGCATTTT. Its translation is CASSQSGSSNQPQHF.

This clone was observed a single time. The chain employs TRBV5-1 and TRBJ1-4; D remains unclear. CDR3 length equals 13 residues. The germline V gene encodes CDR1 SGHRS and CDR2 YFSETQ. Trimming cost V 0 bases and J 7 bases, with 7 bases left between them. The CDR3: CASSLGWGEKLFF. The DNA of the CDR3 is TGCGCCAGCAGCTTGGGCTGGGGTGAAAAACTGTTTTTT.

V usage is TRBV5-1 and J usage is TRBJ1-1, with a weak D call TRBD1 (6 bases). Germline CDR1 reads SGHRS; CDR2 reads YFSETQ. The CDR3 consists of 14 residues. V was cut by 2 bases and J by 3 bases, with 11 bases left in between. Here the CDR3 reads CASSLQGGDTEAFF. The CDR3, as DNA: TGCGCCAGCAGCTTACAGGGAGGGGACACTGAAGCTTTCTTT.

The chain joins TRBV12-5 to TRBJ1-1, with TRBD1 as a possible D gene (5 bases). Trimming removed 3 bases from V and 0 bases from J, with 11 bases in between. Germline CDR1 reads LGHNT; CDR2 reads FRNRAP. This CDR3 has 15 residues. The CDR3 nucleotides read TGTGCTAGTGGTTTAGGTGGGGGTATGAACACTGAAGCTTTCTTT. It translates to CASGLGGGMNTEAFF. Using reference TRBV12-5 and TRBJ1-1 for the parts outside the CDR3, the full variable domain is DARVTQTPRHKVTEMGQEVTMRCQPILGHNTVFWYRQTMMQGLELLAYFRNRAPLDDSGMPKDRFSAEMPDATLATLKIQPSEPRDSAVYFCASGLGGGMNTEAFFGQGTRLTVV.

V usage is TRBV30 and J usage is TRBJ1-6, with 10 bases aligning to TRBD1. The CDR3 spans 17 residues. Germline V CDR1 and CDR2: GTSNPN, SVGIG (reference sequence). The J segment lost 4 bases and the V segment lost 2 bases, leaving 8 bases of the junction unmatched. The CDR3 protein is CAWSPARTGGYNSPLHF. The CDR3, as DNA: TGTGCCTGGAGTCCCGCCCGGACAGGGGGATATAATTCACCCCTCCACTTT.

The J gene is TRBJ2-5, the V gene TRBV7-9, with TRBD2 matching over 9 bases. J was trimmed by 1 base and V by 1 base; bases with no gene match: 1. Germline lookup yields CDR1 SEHNR and CDR2 FQNEAQ (reference sequence). The CDR3 is 15 amino acids. The CDR3 sequence is CASSLGGGAQETQYF. The CDR3, as DNA: TGTGCCAGCAGCTTAGGCGGGGGGGCCCAAGAGACCCAGTACTTC. The full variable domain, rest sourced from reference TRBV7-9 and TRBJ2-5, is DTGVSQNPRHKITKRGQNVTFRCDPISEHNRLYWYRQTLGQGPEFLTYFQNEAQLEKSRLLSDRFSAERPKGSFSTLEIQRTEQGDSAMYLCASSLGGGAQETQYFGPGTRLLVL.

The rearrangement uses TRBV18 and TRBJ1-1; D call uncertain. Trimming left V 3 bases short and J 1 base short, with 18 bases between. CDR3 size: 17 residues. CDR1 is KGHSH and CDR2 is LQKENI in the germline V gene. The CDR3 sequence: CASSPEGGILGNTEAFF. The CDR3 coding sequence is TGTGCCAGCTCACCGGAAGGAGGTATCTTGGGGAACACTGAAGCTTTCTTT.

The CDR3 DNA is TGTGCCTGGAGTCCCGCGGCGGGCTCTGGAAACACCATATATTTT. Its translation: CAWSPAAGSGNTIYF. The V and J genes are TRBV30 and TRBJ1-3; D is uncertain. The length of the CDR3 is 15 residues. Germline-derived CDR1 and CDR2 are GTSNPN and SVGIG (reference sequence). Trimming stripped 2 bases from V and 0 bases from J, with 11 bases between. Filled out from reference TRBV30 and TRBJ1-3, the complete variable domain reads SQTIHQWPATLVQPVGSPLSLECTVEGTSNPNLYWYRQAAGRGLQLLFYSVGIGQISSEVPQNLSASRPQDRQFILSSKKLLLSDSGFYLCAWSPAAGSGNTIYFGEGSWLTVV.

V gene TRBV5-1 combines with J gene TRBJ2-1; TRBD2 matches 9 bases. Trimming cost V 2 bases and J 0 bases; bases outside gene matches: 3. This CDR3 is built from 16 residues. Germline CDR1 and CDR2: SGHRS and YFSETQ. CDR3 sequence reads: CASSLVAGVSYNEQFF. The CDR3 region has the DNA TGCGCCAGCAGCTTAGTAGCGGGGGTCTCCTACAATGAGCAGTTCTTC.

The chain combines TRBV19 with TRBJ1-1; perhaps TRBD1 as D (6 bases). The CDR3 totals 19 residues. From germline, CDR1 is LNHDA and CDR2 SQIVND (reference sequence). V was shortened by 2 bases and J by 1 base, with 23 bases between the two germline ends. CDR3 residues: CASSIRHRIRGARNTEAFF. In DNA form, the CDR3 reads TGTGCCAGTAGTATACGTCATAGGATTCGGGGGGCGCGGAACACTGAAGCTTTCTTT.

The chain has TRBV5-1 and TRBJ1-2, with a possible D match to TRBD1 (6 bases). Germline V gene lookup returns CDR1 SGHRS and CDR2 YFSETQ. This CDR3 is built from 13 residues. The V and J ends lost 4 bases and 6 bases respectively, with 13 bases between them. CDR3 protein: CASSQQGVDGYTF. The DNA for the CDR3 is TGCGCCAGCAGCCAACAGGGAGTGGATGGCTACACCTTC.

V is TRBV11-2 and J is TRBJ1-4; possibly TRBD1 for D (5 bases). Germline V gene data show CDR1 as SGHAT and CDR2 as FQNNGV. The CDR3 runs 15 residues. The V gene lost 5 bases and the J gene lost 2 bases, with 12 bases spanning the gap. CDR3 in DNA: TGTGCCAGCAGCCTGGGGGGTTGGACTAATGAAAAACTGTTTTTT. Encoded protein: CASSLGGWTNEKLFF.